This T cell receptor (beta chain) was documented in a study of OX40 agonist ivuxolimab in advanced cancers. Trimming pared 8 bases from V and 6 bases from J, leaving 20 bases between. The CDR3 is made up of 15 amino acids. Germline V lookup: CDR1 LNHDA, CDR2 SQIVND (reference sequence). TCRdb's table, derived via immunoSEQ multiplex PCR, lists solely in-frame clones and lacks some. The sample lists fewer than 70,000 clones; roughly 84% were seen once. The sequenced sample was CD4+ or CD8+ T cells sorted from blood, obtained in a trial of the OX40 agonist ivuxolimab. The receptor's source is an adult with an advanced solid tumor such as melanoma, head and neck, liver or kidney cancer. V usage is TRBV19 and J usage is TRBJ1-5, with D perhaps matching TRBD1 (6 bases). This CDR3 reads CASHIGSAGAQPQHF. For the CDR3, the DNA is TGTGCCAGTCACATAGGGTCGGCAGGGGCTCAGCCCCAGCATTTT.